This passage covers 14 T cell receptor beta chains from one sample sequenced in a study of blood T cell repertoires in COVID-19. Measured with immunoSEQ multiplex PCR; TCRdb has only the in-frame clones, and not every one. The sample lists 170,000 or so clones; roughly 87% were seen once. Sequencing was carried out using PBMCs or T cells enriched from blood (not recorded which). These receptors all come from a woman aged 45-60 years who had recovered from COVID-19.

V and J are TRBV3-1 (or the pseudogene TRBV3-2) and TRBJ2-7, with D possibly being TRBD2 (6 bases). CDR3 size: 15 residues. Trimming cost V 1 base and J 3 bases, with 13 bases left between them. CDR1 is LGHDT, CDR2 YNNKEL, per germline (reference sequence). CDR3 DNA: TGTGCCAGCAGCCAAGGGCAACTAGCCATCTACGAGCAGTACTTC. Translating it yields CASSQGQLAIYEQYF.

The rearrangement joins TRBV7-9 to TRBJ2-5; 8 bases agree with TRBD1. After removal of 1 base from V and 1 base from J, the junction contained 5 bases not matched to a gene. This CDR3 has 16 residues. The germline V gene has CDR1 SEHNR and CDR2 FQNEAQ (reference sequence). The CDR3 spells CASSLEDRGPQETQYF. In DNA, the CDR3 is TGTGCCAGCAGCTTAGAAGACAGGGGACCCCAAGAGACCCAGTACTTC.

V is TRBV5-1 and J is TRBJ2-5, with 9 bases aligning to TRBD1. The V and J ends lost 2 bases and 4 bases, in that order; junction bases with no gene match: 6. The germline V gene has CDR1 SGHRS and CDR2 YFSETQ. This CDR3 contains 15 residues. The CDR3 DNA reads TGCGCCAGCAGCTTACAGGGGGCGAACGGAGAGACCCAGTACTTC. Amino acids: CASSLQGANGETQYF.

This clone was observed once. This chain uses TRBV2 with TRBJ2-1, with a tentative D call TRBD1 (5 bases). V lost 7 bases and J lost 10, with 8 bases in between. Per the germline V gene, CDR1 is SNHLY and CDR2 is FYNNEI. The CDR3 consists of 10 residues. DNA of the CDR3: TGTGCCAGCATATGGGGCGAGCAGTTCTTC. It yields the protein CASIWGEQFF.

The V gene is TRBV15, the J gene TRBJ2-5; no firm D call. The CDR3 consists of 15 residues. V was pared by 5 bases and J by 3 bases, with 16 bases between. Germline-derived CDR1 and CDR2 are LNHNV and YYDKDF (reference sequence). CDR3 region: CATSRKTPGEETQYF. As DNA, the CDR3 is TGTGCCACCAGCCGCAAGACCCCCGGAGAAGAGACCCAGTACTTC.

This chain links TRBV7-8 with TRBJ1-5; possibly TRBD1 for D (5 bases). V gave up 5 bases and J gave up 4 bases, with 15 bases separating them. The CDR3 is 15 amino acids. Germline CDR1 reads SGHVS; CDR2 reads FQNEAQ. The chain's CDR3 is CASSPNEQGNQPQHF. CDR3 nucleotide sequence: TGTGCCAGCAGCCCAAATGAGCAGGGTAATCAGCCCCAGCATTTT.

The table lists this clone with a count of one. Written as DNA, the CDR3 is TGTGCCAGCAGTTACTCCCGAGTTCGGGGGAACACTGAAGCTTTCTTT. Encoded protein: CASSYSRVRGNTEAFF. The V and J genes are TRBV6-5 and TRBJ1-1; no clear D gene. Germline V gene sequence: CDR1 MNHEY, CDR2 SVGAGI. This CDR3 has 16 residues. Trimming removed 0 bases at V and 1 base at J, with 12 bases between.

CDR3 DNA: TGTGCCAGCAGCTCCTTACAGGTTTCTGGGGCCAACGTCCTGACTTTC. Protein sequence: CASSSLQVSGANVLTF. This sequence joins TRBV7-8 and TRBJ2-6, with a weak D call TRBD1 (5 bases). The V gene lost 4 bases and the J gene lost 1 base, with 11 bases spanning the gap. Germline V gene sequence: CDR1 SGHVS, CDR2 FQNEAQ. The CDR3 totals 16 residues.

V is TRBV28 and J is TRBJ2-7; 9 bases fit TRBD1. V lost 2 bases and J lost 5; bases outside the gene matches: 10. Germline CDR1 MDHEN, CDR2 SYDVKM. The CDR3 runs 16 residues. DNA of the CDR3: TGTGCCAGCAGTTTAGGGGAAGGGACAGGGACCCACGAGCAGTACTTC. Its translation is CASSLGEGTGTHEQYF.

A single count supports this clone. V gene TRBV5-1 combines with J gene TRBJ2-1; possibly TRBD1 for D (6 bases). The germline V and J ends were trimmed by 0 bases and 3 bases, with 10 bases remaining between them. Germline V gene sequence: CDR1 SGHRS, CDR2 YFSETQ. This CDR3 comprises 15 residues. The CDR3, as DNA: TGCGCCAGCAGCTTGGGGGACAACCTCTACAATGAGCAGTTCTTC. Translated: CASSLGDNLYNEQFF.

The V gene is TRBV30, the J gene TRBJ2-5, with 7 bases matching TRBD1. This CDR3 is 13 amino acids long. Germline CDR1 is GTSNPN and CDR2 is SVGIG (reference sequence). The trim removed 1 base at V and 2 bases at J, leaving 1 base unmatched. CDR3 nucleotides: TGTGCCTGGAGTGGGGACAGACAAGAGACCCAGTACTTC. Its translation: CAWSGDRQETQYF.

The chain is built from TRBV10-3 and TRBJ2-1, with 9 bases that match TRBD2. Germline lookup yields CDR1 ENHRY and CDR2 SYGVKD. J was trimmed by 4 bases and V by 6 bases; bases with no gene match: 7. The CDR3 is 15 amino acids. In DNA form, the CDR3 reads TGTGCCATCAGCCTTCAAAGCGGGGGGTACAATGAGCAGTTCTTC. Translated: CAISLQSGGYNEQFF.

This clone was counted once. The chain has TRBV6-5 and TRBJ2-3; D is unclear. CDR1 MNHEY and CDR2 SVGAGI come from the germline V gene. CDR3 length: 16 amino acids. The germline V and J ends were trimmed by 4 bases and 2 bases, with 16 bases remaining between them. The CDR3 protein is CASSLNRARVTDTQYF. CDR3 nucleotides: TGTGCCAGCAGTTTAAACAGAGCCAGAGTCACAGATACGCAGTATTTT.

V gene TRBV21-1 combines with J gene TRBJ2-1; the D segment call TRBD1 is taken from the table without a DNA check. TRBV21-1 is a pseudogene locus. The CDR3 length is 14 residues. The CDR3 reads CASSTPDRYNEQFF. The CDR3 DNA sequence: TGTGCCAGCAGCACCCCGGACAGGTACAATGAGCAGTTCTTC.